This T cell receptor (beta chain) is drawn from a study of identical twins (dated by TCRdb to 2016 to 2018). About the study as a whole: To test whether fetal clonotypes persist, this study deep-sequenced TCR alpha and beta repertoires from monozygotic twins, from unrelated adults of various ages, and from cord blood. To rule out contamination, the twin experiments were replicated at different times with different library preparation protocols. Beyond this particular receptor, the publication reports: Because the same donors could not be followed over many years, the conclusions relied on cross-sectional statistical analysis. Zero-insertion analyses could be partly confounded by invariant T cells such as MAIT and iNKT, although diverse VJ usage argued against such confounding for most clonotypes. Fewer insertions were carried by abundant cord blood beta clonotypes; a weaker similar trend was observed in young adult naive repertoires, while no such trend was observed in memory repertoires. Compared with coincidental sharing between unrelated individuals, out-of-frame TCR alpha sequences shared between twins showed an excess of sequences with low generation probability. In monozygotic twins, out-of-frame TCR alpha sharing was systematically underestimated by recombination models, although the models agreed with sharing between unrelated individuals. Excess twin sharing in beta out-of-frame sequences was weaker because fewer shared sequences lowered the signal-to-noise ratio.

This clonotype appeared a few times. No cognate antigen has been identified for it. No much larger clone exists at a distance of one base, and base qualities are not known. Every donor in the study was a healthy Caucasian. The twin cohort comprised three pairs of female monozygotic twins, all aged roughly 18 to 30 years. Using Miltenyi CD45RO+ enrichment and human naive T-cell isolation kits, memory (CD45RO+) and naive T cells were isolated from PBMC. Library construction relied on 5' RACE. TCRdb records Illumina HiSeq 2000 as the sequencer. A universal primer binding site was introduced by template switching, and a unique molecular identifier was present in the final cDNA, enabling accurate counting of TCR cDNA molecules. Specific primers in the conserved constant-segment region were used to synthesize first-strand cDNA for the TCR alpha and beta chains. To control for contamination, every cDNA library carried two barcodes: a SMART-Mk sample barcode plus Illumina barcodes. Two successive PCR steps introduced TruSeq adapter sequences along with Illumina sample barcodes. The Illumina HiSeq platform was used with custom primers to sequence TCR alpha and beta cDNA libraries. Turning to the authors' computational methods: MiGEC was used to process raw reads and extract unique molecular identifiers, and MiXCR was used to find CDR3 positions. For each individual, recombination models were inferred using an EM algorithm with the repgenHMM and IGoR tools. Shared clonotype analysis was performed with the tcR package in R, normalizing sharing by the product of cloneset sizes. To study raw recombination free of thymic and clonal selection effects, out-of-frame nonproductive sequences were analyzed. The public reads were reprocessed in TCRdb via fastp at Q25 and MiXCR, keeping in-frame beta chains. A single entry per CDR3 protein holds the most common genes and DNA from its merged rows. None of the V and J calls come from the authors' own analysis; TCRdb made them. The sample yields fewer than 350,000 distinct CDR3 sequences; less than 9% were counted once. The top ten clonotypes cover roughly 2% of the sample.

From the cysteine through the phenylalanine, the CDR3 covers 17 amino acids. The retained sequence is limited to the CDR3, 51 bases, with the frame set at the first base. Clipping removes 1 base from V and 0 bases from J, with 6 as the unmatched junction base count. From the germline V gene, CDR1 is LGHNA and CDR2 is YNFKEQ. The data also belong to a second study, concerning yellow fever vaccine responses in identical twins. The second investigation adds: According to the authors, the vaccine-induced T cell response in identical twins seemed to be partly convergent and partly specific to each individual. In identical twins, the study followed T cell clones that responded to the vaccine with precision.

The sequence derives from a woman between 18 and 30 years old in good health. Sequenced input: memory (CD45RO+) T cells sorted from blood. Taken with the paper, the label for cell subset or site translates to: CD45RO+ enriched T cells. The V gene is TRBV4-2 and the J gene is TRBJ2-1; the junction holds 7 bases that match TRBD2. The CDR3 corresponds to CASSQATSASSYNEQFF. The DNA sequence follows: TGTGCCAGCAGCCAAGCAACTAGCGCAAGCTCCTACAATGAGCAGTTCTTC.